Following are 32 T cell receptor beta chains from one sample sequenced in a study of blood T cell repertoires in COVID-19. The repertoire was sequenced with immunoSEQ multiplex PCR; TCRdb's copy has only in-frame clones and lacks some. The sample has fewer than 90,000 clones, about 83% seen once; the top ten hold about half. Specimen: peripheral blood. These receptors originate from a human donor in a cohort sampled during active COVID-19.

This clone was observed a few times. V usage is TRBV5-1 and J usage is TRBJ2-7, with TRBD2 matching over 7 bases. The V gene's germline CDR1 is SGHRS and CDR2 YFSETQ. The V gene end was trimmed by 0 bases and the J gene end by 2 bases; junction bases not matched to a gene: 14. The CDR3 has 18 amino acids. The CDR3 coding sequence is TGCGCCAGCAGCTTGGGCCGATACGGCGGGAGCCGAACCTACGAGCAGTACTTC. Translation: CASSLGRYGGSRTYEQYF.

The chain recombines TRBV6-2 or TRBV6-3 with TRBJ2-2; maybe TRBD2 (6 bases). Trimming took 5 bases from V and 1 from J, leaving 8 bases between them. The V gene's germline CDR1 is MNHEY and CDR2 SVGEGT. CDR3 length: 14 amino acids. For the CDR3, the DNA is TGTGCCAGCAGTGATAGCGGGAACACCGGGGAGCTGTTTTTT. Its protein is CASSDSGNTGELFF.

The chain carries TRBV5-1 and TRBJ2-5; tentatively, D is TRBD1 (5 bases). The CDR3 is 14 residues long. Trimming stripped 5 bases from V and 1 base from J, with 12 bases between. The germline CDR1 and CDR2 sequences are SGHRS and YFSETQ. CDR3 protein: CASSWAGIQETQYF. The CDR3 DNA reads as TGCGCCAGCAGTTGGGCAGGGATCCAAGAGACCCAGTACTTC. The variable domain in full, completed from reference TRBV5-1 and TRBJ2-5, reads KAGVTQTPRYLIKTRGQQVTLSCSPISGHRSVSWYQQTPGQGLQFLFEYFSETQRNKGNFPGRFSGRQFSNSRSEMNVSTLELGDSALYLCASSWAGIQETQYFGPGTRLLVL.

This clone turned up a few times. The genes are TRBV19 and TRBJ2-2; D uncertain. Per the germline V gene, CDR1 is LNHDA and CDR2 is SQIVND (reference sequence). The CDR3 totals 14 residues. V lost 7 bases, J lost 7 bases, and 16 bases lay in between. Here the CDR3 DNA reads TGTGCCAGTAACCGGGTTCTAAGTGGCGGGGAGCTGTTTTTT. This encodes CASNRVLSGGELFF.

The genes are TRBV4-3 and TRBJ1-4, with D uncertain. Trimming left V 2 bases short and J 6 bases short, with 10 bases between. Germline V CDR1 and CDR2: LGHNA, YSLEER. This CDR3 comprises 14 residues. In DNA form, the CDR3 reads TGCGCCAGCAGCCAACCGACCGGGGATGAAAAACTGTTTTTT. Protein sequence: CASSQPTGDEKLFF.

V usage is TRBV5-6 and J usage is TRBJ1-2, with 7 bases fitting TRBD1. CDR3 size: 15 residues. The trim removed 0 bases at V and 4 bases at J, leaving 6 bases unmatched. Germline CDR1 SGHDT, CDR2 YYEEEE. CDR3 nucleotide sequence: TGTGCCAGCAGCTTGGGGCGAGGGGGCGTCTATGGCTACACCTTC. Protein: CASSLGRGGVYGYTF.

The rearrangement uses TRBV27 and TRBJ2-3; D possibly corresponds to TRBD2 (5 bases). The CDR3 spans 14 residues. Germline V gene data show CDR1 as MNHEY and CDR2 as SMNVEV (reference sequence). V shed 2 bases and J shed 1 base, with 7 bases lying between them. This chain's CDR3 is CASSLNGGTDTQYF. The CDR3 DNA reads as TGTGCCAGCAGTTTAAACGGGGGCACAGATACGCAGTATTTT.

J is TRBJ2-3 and V is TRBV7-8; tentatively, D is TRBD2 (5 bases). This CDR3 region has 15 residues. Germline lookup yields CDR1 SGHVS and CDR2 FQNEAQ. V was shortened by 1 base and J by 3 bases, with 11 bases between the two germline ends. The CDR3 DNA is TGTGCCAGCAGCTTAGGGAGGTCGGGGACAGATACGCAGTATTTT. Amino acids: CASSLGRSGTDTQYF.

The chain carries TRBV12-3 or TRBV12-4 and TRBJ2-7; no clear D gene. V lost 0 bases to trimming and J lost 3 bases, with 6 bases between them. This CDR3 has 13 residues. The CDR3 DNA sequence: TGTGCCAGCAGTTTAGCGCAGTTCTACGAGCAGTACTTC. The encoded protein is CASSLAQFYEQYF.

V usage is TRBV7-2 and J usage is TRBJ2-1; 9 bases line up with TRBD2. The J segment lost 7 bases and the V segment lost 5 bases, leaving 9 bases of the junction unmatched. The germline V gene has CDR1 SGHTA and CDR2 FQGNSA. The CDR3 runs 15 residues. CDR3 sequence reads: CASSVLAGGRNEQFF. The CDR3 DNA sequence: TGTGCCAGCAGCGTTCTTGCGGGAGGGCGGAATGAGCAGTTCTTC.

This CDR3 is CASSSPTSGSTDTQYF. The CDR3 region has the DNA TGTGCCAGCAGCTCTCCAACTAGCGGGAGCACAGATACGCAGTATTTT. The V and J genes are TRBV28 and TRBJ2-3; 9 positions match TRBD2. Germline trimming cut 6 bases from V and 0 bases from J; bases unmatched to any gene: 7. The CDR3 has 16 amino acids. Germline values: CDR1 MDHEN, CDR2 SYDVKM.

This CDR3 is CASSFQGQRNTQYF. DNA of the CDR3: TGTGCCAGCAGTTTCCAGGGGCAAAGGAATACGCAGTATTTT. This sequence joins TRBV28 and TRBJ2-3; D is perhaps TRBD1 (6 bases). The CDR3 covers 14 residues. Trimming pared 3 bases from V and 7 bases from J, leaving 14 bases between. Per germline, CDR1 MDHEN and CDR2 SYDVKM.

This clone was counted a single time. V usage is TRBV9 and J usage is TRBJ2-5; TRBD1 agrees at 7 bases. V was clipped by 3 bases and J by 9 bases; unmatched bases: 8. The CDR3 is 13 residues long. The germline CDR1 and CDR2 sequences are SGDLS and YYNGEE. The CDR3 sequence: CASSGGQAQAQYF. The CDR3 region has the DNA TGTGCCAGCAGCGGCGGACAGGCCCAGGCCCAGTACTTC.

The table lists this clone with many counts. The gene calls are TRBV7-2 and TRBJ1-4, with 8 bases fitting TRBD1. The length of the CDR3 is 17 residues. Germline CDR1 SGHTA, CDR2 FQGNSA. J was trimmed by 3 bases and V by 5 bases; bases with no gene match: 11. The CDR3 DNA reads as TGTGCCAGCAGCCCCGGAGGCAGGGGGCGATCTAATGAAAAACTGTTTTTT. It encodes CASSPGGRGRSNEKLFF.

V gene TRBV18 combines with J gene TRBJ2-7; possible D gene TRBD1, 5 bases. CDR1 is KGHSH and CDR2 is LQKENI in the germline V gene. The ends were cut back, 1 base at V and 7 bases at J, with 11 bases in the middle. The CDR3 extends over 13 amino acids. The chain's CDR3 is CASSPLAGQEQYF. For the CDR3, the DNA is TGTGCCAGCTCACCACTAGCAGGGCAGGAGCAGTACTTC.

Many counts were recorded for this clone. The chain joins TRBV3-1 (or the pseudogene TRBV3-2) to TRBJ2-2; 11 nucleotides match TRBD2. CDR3 length: 15 amino acids. Germline V gene lookup returns CDR1 LGHDT and CDR2 YNNKEL (reference sequence). V was pared by 6 bases and J by 5 bases, with 5 bases of the junction left unmatched. In DNA form, the CDR3 reads TGTGCCAGCAGACAACTAGCGGGAGCTACCGGGGAGCTGTTTTTT. This encodes CASRQLAGATGELFF.

This sequence joins TRBV27 and TRBJ1-6; D may be TRBD1 (6 bases). The germline CDR1 and CDR2 sequences are MNHEY and SMNVEV (reference sequence). CDR3 size: 18 residues. V gave up 6 bases and J gave up 9 bases, with 27 bases separating them. This CDR3 reads CASSHSTIRQLGGSPLHF. DNA for the CDR3: TGTGCCAGCAGCCACAGTACGATCCGACAGCTAGGGGGTTCACCCCTCCACTTT.

This clone was counted many times. The chain carries TRBV28 and TRBJ1-1; maybe TRBD1 (5 bases). V lost 3 bases, J lost 3 bases, and 11 bases lay in between. The CDR3 loop spans 14 amino acids. CDR1 and CDR2 from the germline V gene are MDHEN and SYDVKM. CDR3 loop: CASSLVGGDTEAFF. The CDR3 coding sequence is TGTGCCAGCAGTTTGGTGGGGGGGGACACTGAAGCTTTCTTT. The full variable domain, with the rest looked up from reference TRBV28 and TRBJ1-1, is DVKVTQSSRYLVKRTGEKVFLECVQDMDHENMFWYRQDPGLGLRLIYFSYDVKMKEKGDIPEGYSVSREKKERFSLILESASTNQTSMYLCASSLVGGDTEAFFGQGTRLTVV.

DNA of the CDR3: TGTGCCACCAGCTTCCGGACAGAAGAGACCCAGTACTTC. Translation: CATSFRTEETQYF. The J gene is TRBJ2-5, the V gene TRBV15, with a weak D call TRBD1 (6 bases). V was trimmed by 5 bases and J by 3 bases, leaving 10 bases between them. Germline V gene data show CDR1 as LNHNV and CDR2 as YYDKDF (reference sequence). The CDR3 extends over 13 amino acids.

The gene calls are TRBV3-1 (or the pseudogene TRBV3-2) and TRBJ1-5; D is unclear. The CDR3 has 15 amino acids. V lost 0 bases, J lost 7 bases, and 13 bases lay in between. CDR1 and CDR2 from the germline V gene are LGHDT and YNNKEL (reference sequence). The CDR3 DNA reads TGTGCCAGCAGCCAAGATCCGGGTCTAGTGCAGCCCCAGCATTTT. Translated: CASSQDPGLVQPQHF.

This clone was detected a few times. The J gene is TRBJ2-1, the V gene TRBV21-1; the listed D gene, TRBD2, was not tested against the DNA. TRBV21-1 is a known pseudogene. This CDR3 is built from 16 residues. The CDR3 loop reads CASSKVPSGRGNEQFF. DNA for the CDR3: TGTGCCAGCAGCAAAGTCCCTAGCGGGAGGGGGAATGAGCAGTTCTTC.

This rearrangement joins TRBV6-1 to TRBJ1-1; 8 nucleotides line up with TRBD1. The CDR3 has 18 residues. Germline loops: CDR1 MNHNS, CDR2 SASEGT. J gave up 1 base and V 4 bases, and 14 bases lay outside the gene matches. CDR3 in DNA: TGTGCCAGCAGTGGGGGACTCCGGGACAGGATCCGGAACACTGAAGCTTTCTTT. Translated: CASSGGLRDRIRNTEAFF.

The sample holds a few counts of this clone. The chain carries TRBV2 and TRBJ2-7, with 7 bases identical to TRBD2. Germline-derived CDR1 and CDR2 are SNHLY and FYNNEI. After removal of 5 bases from V and 2 bases from J, the junction contained 6 bases not matched to a gene. There are 14 residues in the CDR3. The CDR3 DNA follows: TGTGCCAGCAGTAACAGCGGGGCCCCCTACGAGCAGTACTTC. Protein: CASSNSGAPYEQYF.

The genes are TRBV19 and TRBJ2-1; 9 nucleotides match TRBD1. Germline trimming cut 4 bases from V and 7 bases from J; bases unmatched to any gene: 8. The CDR3 is made up of 15 amino acids. Germline CDR1 and CDR2: LNHDA and SQIVND (reference sequence). DNA of the CDR3: TGTGCCAGTAGTACCGGGACAGGGATCAATAATGAGCAGTTCTTC. Translation: CASSTGTGINNEQFF.

The V gene is TRBV2, the J gene TRBJ1-5; D unresolved. Trimming stripped 4 bases from V and 7 bases from J, with 8 bases between. Germline lookup yields CDR1 SNHLY and CDR2 FYNNEI. CDR3 length equals 12 residues. The CDR3 DNA follows: TGTGCCAGCAGTGTCGGGGTGCAGCCCCAGCATTTT. This gives the protein CASSVGVQPQHF.

The chain has TRBV5-5 and TRBJ1-6; D unresolved. With 1 base removed from V and 0 bases from J, the gap between germline ends came to 8 bases. Germline CDR1 and CDR2: SGHKS and YYEKEE (reference sequence). CDR3 length: 16 amino acids. CDR3 DNA sequence: TGTGCCAGCAGCTTGACGGGAAGCTCCTATAATTCACCCCTCCACTTT. Protein product: CASSLTGSSYNSPLHF. The whole variable domain, remainder taken from reference TRBV5-5 and TRBJ1-6, is DAGVTQSPTHLIKTRGQQVTLRCSPISGHKSVSWYQQVLGQGPQFIFQYYEKEERGRGNFPDRFSARQFPNYSSELNVNALLLGDSALYLCASSLTGSSYNSPLHFGNGTRLTVT.

The rearrangement uses TRBV18 and TRBJ2-2; a weak D match, TRBD2 (5 bases). CDR3 length: 17 residues. Trimming took off 8 bases at V and 0 bases at J, with 19 bases between the two ends. CDR1 and CDR2 from the germline V gene are KGHSH and LQKENI. For the CDR3, the DNA is TGTGCCAGCCAAACGTCCGGACTTTCCACGAACACCGGGGAGCTGTTTTTT. It yields the protein CASQTSGLSTNTGELFF.

CDR3 in amino acids: CASSRLTSGPFGTGNEQFF. In DNA form, the CDR3 reads TGTGCCAGCAGCCGCCTGACTAGCGGCCCATTCGGGACGGGCAATGAGCAGTTCTTC. The chain links TRBV5-4 to TRBJ2-1; 9 nucleotides match TRBD2. The CDR3 totals 19 residues. CDR1 is SGHNT and CDR2 is YYREEE in the germline V gene (reference sequence). Unmatched junction bases numbered 20, after V lost 4 bases and J lost 6 bases.

The rearrangement joins TRBV4-1 to TRBJ2-1, with D tentatively TRBD2 (5 bases). Trimming removed 1 base at V and 0 bases at J, with 13 bases between. The CDR3 has 17 residues. The V gene's germline CDR1 is MGHRA and CDR2 YSYEKL. The CDR3 reads CASSQVDLGLSYNEQFF. CDR3 nucleotide sequence: TGCGCCAGCAGCCAAGTCGATCTCGGACTCTCCTACAATGAGCAGTTCTTC.

The gene calls are TRBV6-5 and TRBJ2-7; 8 bases agree with TRBD1. Germline loops: CDR1 MNHEY, CDR2 SVGAGI. The length of the CDR3 is 15 residues. V shed 2 bases and J 6 bases; nucleotides not matched to a gene: 9. The CDR3 here is CASSYQRTGRGEQYF. DNA for the CDR3: TGTGCCAGCAGTTACCAAAGGACAGGGAGAGGCGAGCAGTACTTC.

This clone was picked up a small number of times. V gene TRBV5-5 combines with J gene TRBJ1-5; D gene uncertain. The V end was cut by 1 base, the J end by 0 bases, with 8 bases between. Germline V gene sequence: CDR1 SGHKS, CDR2 YYEKEE (reference sequence). The CDR3 contains 15 residues. The CDR3 sequence is CASSLFPDSNQPQHF. Written as DNA, the CDR3 is TGTGCCAGCAGCTTGTTCCCAGATAGCAATCAGCCCCAGCATTTT.

V is TRBV5-1 and J is TRBJ2-1, with 13 bases aligning to TRBD2. The CDR3 length is 16 residues. After removal of 4 bases from V and 5 bases from J, the junction contained 6 bases not matched to a gene. Germline V gene lookup returns CDR1 SGHRS and CDR2 YFSETQ. CDR3 in DNA: TGCGCCAGCAGCCGCACCGGGACTAGCGGGAACAATGAGCAGTTCTTC. Translating gives CASSRTGTSGNNEQFF.